This entry lists 15 T cell receptor beta chains sequenced from one sample in a study of blood T cell repertoires in COVID-19. Profiled with immunoSEQ multiplex PCR; TCRdb holds only in-frame clones, not every one. The sample records about 34,000 clones, roughly 88% being singletons. The source material was peripheral blood. All receptors derive from a man older than 75 with acute or convalescent COVID-19.

This rearrangement joins TRBV18 to TRBJ1-5; the D gene is possibly TRBD1 (5 bases). Germline-derived CDR1 and CDR2 are KGHSH and LQKENI. The V and J ends lost 6 bases and 8 bases respectively, with 14 bases between them. This CDR3 is built from 13 residues. As DNA, the CDR3 is TGTGCCAGCTCCACCGGGGGGTATAAGCCCCAGCATTTT. Translating gives CASSTGGYKPQHF. Based on the CDR3 plus reference TRBV18 and TRBJ1-5, the full variable domain is NAGVMQNPRHLVRRRGQEARLRCSPMKGHSHVYWYRQLPEEGLKFMVYLQKENIIDESGMPKERFSAEFPKEGPSILRIQQVVRGDSAAYFCASSTGGYKPQHFGDGTRLSIL.

The J gene is TRBJ1-1, the V gene TRBV5-1; possibly TRBD1 for D (5 bases). There are 16 residues in the CDR3. V was shortened by 0 bases and J by 5 bases, with 17 bases between the two germline ends. In germline, CDR1 is SGHRS, CDR2 YFSETQ. CDR3 in amino acids: CASSLVRSVRGTEAFF. CDR3 bases: TGCGCCAGCAGCTTGGTGAGAAGTGTCCGGGGGACTGAAGCTTTCTTT. The full variable domain, completed using reference TRBV5-1 and TRBJ1-1, is KAGVTQTPRYLIKTRGQQVTLSCSPISGHRSVSWYQQTPGQGLQFLFEYFSETQRNKGNFPGRFSGRQFSNSRSEMNVSTLELGDSALYLCASSLVRSVRGTEAFFGQGTRLTVV.

This clone appeared once. This chain links TRBV24-1 with TRBJ2-1, with TRBD1 matching over 7 bases. Germline V lookup: CDR1 KGHDR, CDR2 SFDVKD. V was pared by 1 base and J by 10 bases, with 3 bases of the junction left unmatched. CDR3 size: 13 residues. The CDR3 DNA reads as TGTGCCACCAGTGATTTCCGGGACAGCGAGCAGTTCTTC. The encoded protein is CATSDFRDSEQFF.

The rearrangement joins TRBV19 to TRBJ1-6; possible D gene TRBD1, 5 bases. Between the trimmed V and J ends, which lost 5 bases and 5 bases, there was a span of 10 bases. Germline CDR1 and CDR2: LNHDA and SQIVND (reference sequence). The CDR3 is 14 amino acids. CDR3 protein: CASSLRQNNSPLHF. The CDR3 nucleotides read TGTGCCAGTAGTCTTAGACAGAATAATTCACCCCTCCACTTT.

The chain joins TRBV9 to TRBJ2-7, with 7 nucleotides matching TRBD1. Germline CDR1 and CDR2: SGDLS and YYNGEE. The junction had 15 bases not matched to a gene; V was cut back by 3 bases and J by 6 bases. There are 16 residues in the CDR3. The CDR3 reads CASSGDRDSLIPEQYF. CDR3 DNA sequence: TGTGCCAGCAGCGGGGACCGGGACAGCTTAATCCCCGAGCAGTACTTC.

In its sample, this clone was seen a few times. The chain links TRBV30 to TRBJ1-5; D uncertain. This CDR3 is 14 amino acids long. Germline V gene lookup returns CDR1 GTSNPN and CDR2 SVGIG (reference sequence). V was trimmed by 2 bases and J by 4 bases, leaving 12 bases between them. This CDR3 is CAWSLAIENQPQHF. The CDR3 coding sequence is TGTGCCTGGAGTCTGGCAATTGAAAATCAGCCCCAGCATTTT.

A word on this clone: The sample contains more than one DNA sequence encoding this CDR3. The rearrangement joins TRBV19 to TRBJ1-1; possibly TRBD1 for D (5 bases). Germline lookup yields CDR1 LNHDA and CDR2 SQIVND (reference sequence). This CDR3 has 13 amino acids. V was trimmed by 5 bases and J by 5 bases, leaving 12 bases between them. In nucleotides, the CDR3 is TGTGCCAGTAGTTCCCAGGGTGGTACTGAAGCTTTCTTT. Translating gives CASSSQGGTEAFF.

V and J are TRBV30 and TRBJ1-2, with a weak D call TRBD1 (5 bases). Germline V lookup: CDR1 GTSNPN, CDR2 SVGIG (reference sequence). Trimming took off 2 bases at V and 8 bases at J, with 15 bases between the two ends. The CDR3 is 13 amino acids. The CDR3 region is CAWSSTRVGGYTF. As DNA, the CDR3 is TGTGCCTGGAGTTCTACCAGGGTAGGGGGCTACACCTTC.

The genes are TRBV10-3 and TRBJ2-7; TRBD1 matches at 10 bases. The V segment lost 2 bases and the J segment 1 base; nucleotides outside the gene matches: 5. The CDR3 is 16 amino acids. Germline values: CDR1 ENHRY, CDR2 SYGVKD. In nucleotides, the CDR3 is TGTGCCATCAGTGAGAACCAGGGACAGGGGTCCTACGAGCAGTACTTC. This encodes CAISENQGQGSYEQYF.

The V and J genes are TRBV19 and TRBJ1-2; D possibly corresponds to TRBD1 (5 bases). Trimming left V 0 bases short and J 8 bases short, with 13 bases between. This CDR3 contains 14 residues. Germline V gene sequence: CDR1 LNHDA, CDR2 SQIVND (reference sequence). The CDR3 DNA is TGTGCCAGTAGTATAGACGCAGGGACTCCCGGCTACACCTTC. The encoded protein is CASSIDAGTPGYTF.

This chain uses TRBV3-1 (or the pseudogene TRBV3-2) with TRBJ1-4; 7 bases align to TRBD1. The J segment lost 1 base and the V segment lost 4 bases, leaving 0 bases of the junction unmatched. Per germline, CDR1 LGHDT and CDR2 YNNKEL (reference sequence). The length of the CDR3 is 14 residues. The CDR3 DNA is TGTGCCAGCAGCCGACAGGGAACTAATGAAAAACTGTTTTTT. Translating it yields CASSRQGTNEKLFF.

This sequence joins TRBV28 and TRBJ2-2, with 10 bases matching TRBD2. J gave up 7 bases and V 9 bases, and 8 bases lay outside the gene matches. This CDR3 is built from 14 residues. The germline V gene encodes CDR1 MDHEN and CDR2 SYDVKM. The CDR3 here is CASSSGGPLGELFF. The CDR3 DNA follows: TGTGCCAGTTCTAGCGGGGGCCCCCTCGGGGAGCTGTTTTTT. The entire variable domain, with the rest obtained from reference TRBV28 and TRBJ2-2, is as follows: DVKVTQSSRYLVKRTGEKVFLECVQDMDHENMFWYRQDPGLGLRLIYFSYDVKMKEKGDIPEGYSVSREKKERFSLILESASTNQTSMYLCASSSGGPLGELFFGEGSRLTVL.

This chain joins TRBV19 and TRBJ2-1; D gene unclear. V lost 1 base and J lost 5, with 6 bases in between. In germline, CDR1 is LNHDA, CDR2 SQIVND (reference sequence). This CDR3 spans 13 amino acids. The CDR3 loop reads CASSIGSNNEQFF. The CDR3 region has the DNA TGTGCCAGTAGTATAGGGAGCAACAATGAGCAGTTCTTC.

J is TRBJ1-6 and V is TRBV27; D not resolved. Trimming shortened V by 5 bases and J by 10 bases, and 21 bases separated the two germline ends. There are 16 residues in the CDR3. Germline assignment: CDR1 MNHEY and CDR2 SMNVEV (reference sequence). CDR3 sequence: CASSPREGTFASPLHF. The CDR3 coding sequence is TGTGCCAGCAGTCCCCGTGAGGGCACCTTCGCGTCACCCCTCCACTTT.

The chain has TRBV30 and TRBJ1-5, with D unresolved. The V and J ends lost 5 bases and 7 bases respectively, with 15 bases between them. Germline loops: CDR1 GTSNPN, CDR2 SVGIG (reference sequence). The CDR3 is 13 residues long. CDR3 bases: TGTGCCTGGGGTCCAGACGGCGGACAGCCCCAGCATTTT. It yields the protein CAWGPDGGQPQHF. Variable domain in full (rest from reference TRBV30 and TRBJ1-5): SQTIHQWPATLVQPVGSPLSLECTVEGTSNPNLYWYRQAAGRGLQLLFYSVGIGQISSEVPQNLSASRPQDRQFILSSKKLLLSDSGFYLCAWGPDGGQPQHFGDGTRLSIL.